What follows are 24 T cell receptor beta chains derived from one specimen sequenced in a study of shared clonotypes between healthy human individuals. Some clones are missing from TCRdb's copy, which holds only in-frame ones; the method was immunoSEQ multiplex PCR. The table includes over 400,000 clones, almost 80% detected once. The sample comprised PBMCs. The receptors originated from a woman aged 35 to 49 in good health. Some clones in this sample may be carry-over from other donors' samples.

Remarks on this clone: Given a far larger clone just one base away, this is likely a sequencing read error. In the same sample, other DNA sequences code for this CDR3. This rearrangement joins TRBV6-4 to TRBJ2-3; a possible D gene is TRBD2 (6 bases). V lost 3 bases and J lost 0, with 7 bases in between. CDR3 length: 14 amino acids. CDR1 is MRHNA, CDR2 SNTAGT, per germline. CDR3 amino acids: CASSDGGSTDTQYF. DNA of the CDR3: TGTGCCAGCAGTGATGGAGGGAGCACAGATACGCAGTATTTT.

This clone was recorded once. CDR3 in DNA: TGCAGCGTTGAGTTGGCGAGGTCTAACTATGGCTACACCTTC. Translation: CSVELARSNYGYTF. V and J are TRBV29-1 and TRBJ1-2, with D uncertain. Germline V gene sequence: CDR1 SQVTM, CDR2 ANQGSEA. Trimming took off 3 bases at V and 0 bases at J, with 11 bases between the two ends. The CDR3 has 14 amino acids.

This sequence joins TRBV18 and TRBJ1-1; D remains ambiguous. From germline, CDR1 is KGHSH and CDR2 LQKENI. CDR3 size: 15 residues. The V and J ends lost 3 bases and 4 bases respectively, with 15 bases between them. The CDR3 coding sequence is TGTGCCAGCTCACCCCCTCGGGATTGGTTCACTGAAGCTTTCTTT. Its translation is CASSPPRDWFTEAFF.

CDR3: CSVVGFLNEQFF. The CDR3 DNA is TGCAGCGTTGTGGGCTTCTTAAATGAGCAGTTCTTC. The chain carries TRBV29-1 and TRBJ2-1; D is undetermined. CDR1 and CDR2 (germline): SQVTM, ANQGSEA. V gave up 4 bases and J gave up 7 bases, with 11 bases separating them. The length of the CDR3 is 12 residues.

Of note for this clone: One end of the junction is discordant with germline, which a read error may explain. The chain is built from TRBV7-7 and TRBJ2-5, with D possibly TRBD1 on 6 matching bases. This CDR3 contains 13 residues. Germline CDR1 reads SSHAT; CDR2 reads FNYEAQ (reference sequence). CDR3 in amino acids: CASSPDSRETQYF. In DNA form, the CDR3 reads TGTGCTAGCAGCCCGGACAGCCGGGAGACCCAGTACTTC.

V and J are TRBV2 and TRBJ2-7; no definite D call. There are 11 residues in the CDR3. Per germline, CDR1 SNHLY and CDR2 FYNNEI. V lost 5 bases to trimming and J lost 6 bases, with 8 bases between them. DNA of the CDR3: TGTGCCAGCAGTCTAGACGGCGAGCAGTACTTC. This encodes CASSLDGEQYF.

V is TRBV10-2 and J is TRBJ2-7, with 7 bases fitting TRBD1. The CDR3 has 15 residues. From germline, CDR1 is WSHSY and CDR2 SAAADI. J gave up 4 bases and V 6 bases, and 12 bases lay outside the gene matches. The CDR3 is CASRKPGTDFYEQYF. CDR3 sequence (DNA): TGCGCCAGCAGAAAACCCGGGACAGATTTTTACGAGCAGTACTTC.

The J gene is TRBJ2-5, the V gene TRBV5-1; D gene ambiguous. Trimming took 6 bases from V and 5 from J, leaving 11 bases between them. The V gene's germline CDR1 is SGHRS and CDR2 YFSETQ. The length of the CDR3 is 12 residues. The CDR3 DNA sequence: TGCGCCAGCACTAATACGCAGGAGACCCAGTACTTC. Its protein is CASTNTQETQYF.

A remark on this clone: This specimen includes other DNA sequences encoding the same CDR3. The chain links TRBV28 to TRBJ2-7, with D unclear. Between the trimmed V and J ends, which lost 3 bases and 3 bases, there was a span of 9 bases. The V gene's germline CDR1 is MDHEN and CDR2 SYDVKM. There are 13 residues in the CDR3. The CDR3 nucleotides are TGTGCCAGCAGTTTGGGTGGCAGCTACGAGCAGTACTTC. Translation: CASSLGGSYEQYF.

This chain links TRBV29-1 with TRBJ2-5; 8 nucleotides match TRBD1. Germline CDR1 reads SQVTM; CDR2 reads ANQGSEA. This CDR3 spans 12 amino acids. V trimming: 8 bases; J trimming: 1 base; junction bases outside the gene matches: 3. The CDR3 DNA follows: TGCAGCACAGGACAGGGCCAAGAGACCCAGTACTTC. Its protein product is CSTGQGQETQYF. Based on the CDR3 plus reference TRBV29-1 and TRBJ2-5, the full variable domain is SAVISQKPSRDICQRGTSLTIQCQVDSQVTMMFWYRQQPGQSLTLIATANQGSEATYESGFVIDKFPISRPNLTFSTLTVSNMSPEDSSIYLCSTGQGQETQYFGPGTRLLVL.

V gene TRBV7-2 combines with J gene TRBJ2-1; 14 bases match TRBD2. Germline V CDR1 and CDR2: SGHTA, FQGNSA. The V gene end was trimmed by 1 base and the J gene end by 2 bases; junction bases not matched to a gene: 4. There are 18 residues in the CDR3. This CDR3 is CASSLGTSGRWAYNEQFF. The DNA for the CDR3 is TGTGCCAGCAGCTTAGGGACTAGCGGGAGGTGGGCCTACAATGAGCAGTTCTTC.

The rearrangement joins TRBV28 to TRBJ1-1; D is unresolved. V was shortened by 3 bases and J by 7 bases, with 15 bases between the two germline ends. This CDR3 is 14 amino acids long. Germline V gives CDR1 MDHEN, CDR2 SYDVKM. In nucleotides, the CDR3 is TGTGCCAGCAGTTTCCGTCCCGCGGATTATGAAGCTTTCTTT. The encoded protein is CASSFRPADYEAFF.

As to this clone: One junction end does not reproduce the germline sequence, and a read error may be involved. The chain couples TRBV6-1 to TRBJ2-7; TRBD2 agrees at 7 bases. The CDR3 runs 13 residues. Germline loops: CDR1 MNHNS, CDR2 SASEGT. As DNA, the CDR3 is TGTGCCAGCAGTAAAGCGGGAAAATACGAGCAGTACTTC. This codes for CASSKAGKYEQYF.

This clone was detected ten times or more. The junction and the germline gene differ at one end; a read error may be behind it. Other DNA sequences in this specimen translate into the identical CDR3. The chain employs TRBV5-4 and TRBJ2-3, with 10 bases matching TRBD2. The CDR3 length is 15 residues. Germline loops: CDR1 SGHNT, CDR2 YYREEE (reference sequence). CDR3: CASSASSGSKDTQYF. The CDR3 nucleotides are TGTGCCAGCAGCGCCTCTAGCGGGAGCAAAGATACGCAGTATTTT.

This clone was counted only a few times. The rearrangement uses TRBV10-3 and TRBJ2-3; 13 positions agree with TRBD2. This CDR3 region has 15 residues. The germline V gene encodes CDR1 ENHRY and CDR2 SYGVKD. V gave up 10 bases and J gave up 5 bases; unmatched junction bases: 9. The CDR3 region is CATSSGLAGVDTQYF. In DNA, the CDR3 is TGTGCCACCTCGAGCGGACTAGCGGGAGTAGATACGCAGTATTTT.

CDR3 nucleotides: TGCGCCAGCAGCTTGGGGCTTGGGGGGGCAGATACGCAGTATTTT. It codes for CASSLGLGGADTQYF. The chain recombines TRBV5-1 with TRBJ2-3; 7 positions match TRBD2. Germline-derived CDR1 and CDR2 are SGHRS and YFSETQ. The trim removed 0 bases at V and 4 bases at J, leaving 5 bases unmatched. This CDR3 spans 15 amino acids.

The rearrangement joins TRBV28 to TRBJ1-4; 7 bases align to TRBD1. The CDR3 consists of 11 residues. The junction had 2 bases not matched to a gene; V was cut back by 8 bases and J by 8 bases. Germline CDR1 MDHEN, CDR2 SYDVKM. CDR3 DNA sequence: TGTGCCAGCGGAGGGGGCGAAAAACTGTTTTTT. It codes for CASGGGEKLFF.

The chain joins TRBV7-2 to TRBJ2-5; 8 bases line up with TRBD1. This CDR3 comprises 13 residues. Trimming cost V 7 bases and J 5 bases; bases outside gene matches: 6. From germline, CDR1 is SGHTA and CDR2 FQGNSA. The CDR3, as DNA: TGTGCCAGCAACCAGGGGGCAGGGGAGACCCAGTACTTC. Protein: CASNQGAGETQYF.

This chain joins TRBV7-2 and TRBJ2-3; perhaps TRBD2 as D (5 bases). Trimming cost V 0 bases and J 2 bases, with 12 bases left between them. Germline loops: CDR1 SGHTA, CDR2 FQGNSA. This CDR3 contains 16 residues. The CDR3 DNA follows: TGTGCCAGCAGCTTAGCCCGGCTAGCAAACACAGATACGCAGTATTTT. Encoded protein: CASSLARLANTDTQYF.

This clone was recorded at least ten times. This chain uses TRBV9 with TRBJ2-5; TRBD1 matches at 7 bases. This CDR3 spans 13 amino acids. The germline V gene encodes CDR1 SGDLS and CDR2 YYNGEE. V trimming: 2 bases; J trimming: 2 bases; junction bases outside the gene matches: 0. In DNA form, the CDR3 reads TGTGCCAGCAGCGTGACAGGGCAAGAGACCCAGTACTTC. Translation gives CASSVTGQETQYF.

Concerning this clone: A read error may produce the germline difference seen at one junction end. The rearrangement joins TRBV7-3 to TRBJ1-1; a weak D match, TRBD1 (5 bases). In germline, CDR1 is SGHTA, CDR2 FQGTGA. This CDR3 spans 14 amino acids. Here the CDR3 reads CASSFAGGRNASDF. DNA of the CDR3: TGTGCCAGCAGCTTTGCGGGGGGGAGGAACGCCTCTGACTTT.

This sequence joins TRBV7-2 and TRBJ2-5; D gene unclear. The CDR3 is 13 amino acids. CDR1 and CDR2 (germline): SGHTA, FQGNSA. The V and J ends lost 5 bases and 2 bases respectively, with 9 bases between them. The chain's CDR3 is CASSKYGQETQYF. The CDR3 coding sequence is TGTGCCAGCAGCAAATATGGACAAGAGACCCAGTACTTC. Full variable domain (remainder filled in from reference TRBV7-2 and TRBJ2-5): GAGVSQSPSNKVTEKGKDVELRCDPISGHTALYWYRQSLGQGLEFLIYFQGNSAPDKSGLPSDRFSAERTGGSVSTLTIQRTQQEDSAVYLCASSKYGQETQYFGPGTRLLVL.

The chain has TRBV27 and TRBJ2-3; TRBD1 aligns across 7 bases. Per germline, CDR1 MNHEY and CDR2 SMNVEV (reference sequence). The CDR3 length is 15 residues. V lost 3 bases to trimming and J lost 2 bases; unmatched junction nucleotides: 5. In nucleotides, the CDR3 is TGTGCCAGCAGTTTTCCCGACAGGGTCACAGATACGCAGTATTTT. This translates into CASSFPDRVTDTQYF.

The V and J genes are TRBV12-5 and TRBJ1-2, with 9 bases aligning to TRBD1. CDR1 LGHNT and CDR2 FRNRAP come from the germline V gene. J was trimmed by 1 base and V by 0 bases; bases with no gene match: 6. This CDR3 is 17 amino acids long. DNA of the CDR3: TGTGCTAGTGGTTTGGTACTGGGACAGGGAAGTAACTATGGCTACACCTTC. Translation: CASGLVLGQGSNYGYTF.